This TCR beta chain was identified during a study of vaccination effects on CD4 cells after COVID-19. This clone was picked up one time. The antigen is not known. Germline V gives CDR1 GTSNPN, CDR2 SVGIG (reference sequence). The germline V and J ends were trimmed by 3 bases and 3 bases, with 12 bases remaining between them. The CDR3 loop spans 14 amino acids. Sequencing used immunoSEQ multiplex PCR; TCRdb keeps in-frame clones, though not all of them. Among around 30,000 clones listed, 75% to 80% were seen once. Using viral peptide pools, the ViraFEST assay grew out antigen-specific CD4+ T cells prior to sequencing. The culture ran for 10 days before CD4+ T cells were isolated. Infection dated between March and December 2020, before the Alpha, Beta and Delta variants reached the United States.

V gene TRBV30 combines with J gene TRBJ1-3; weak D call: TRBD1 (6 bases). Sequencing was performed on CD4+ T cells from PBMCs cultured with HCoV-NL63 spike peptides, taken before COVID-19 vaccination. This clonotype was sampled from a human donor who had a prior SARS-CoV-2 infection. This CDR3 reads CAWSETGFGNTIYF. The CDR3 DNA reads as TGTGCCTGGAGCGAGACAGGTTTTGGAAACACCATATATTTT.